What follows are 7 T cell receptor beta chains derived from one specimen sequenced in a study of early T cells in non-severe SARS-CoV-2 infection. Using its own MiXCR run on the 5' RACE reads, TCRdb lists one record per CDR3 protein. The sample lists about 83,000 distinct CDR3 sequences, roughly 15% occurring once. Specimen: whole blood. Source of these receptors: an adult who was a healthcare worker with PCR-confirmed SARS-CoV-2 infection or an uninfected control (not recorded which).

This chain uses TRBV11-2 with TRBJ1-1; 7 bases agree with TRBD1. The CDR3 totals 15 residues. Germline lookup yields CDR1 SGHAT and CDR2 FQNNGV. The junction had 6 bases not matched to a gene; V was cut back by 1 base and J by 4 bases. In DNA, the CDR3 is TGTGCCAGCAGCTTAGCCGGCAGGGGGGGCACTGAAGCTTTCTTT. This codes for CASSLAGRGGTEAFF.

This clonotype was detected a few times. The V and J genes are TRBV4-2 and TRBJ1-1; weak D call: TRBD1 (5 bases). V lost 4 bases to trimming and J lost 4 bases, with 16 bases between them. This CDR3 has 15 amino acids. Germline values: CDR1 LGHNA, CDR2 YNFKEQ. DNA for the CDR3: TGTGCCAGCAGCCGGCGGGGGGGAGTGGGCACTGAAGCTTTCTTT. Translating gives CASSRRGGVGTEAFF.

This clonotype occurred many times. This CDR3 is CASSLRAAGGYNEQFF. CDR3 nucleotide sequence: TGTGCCAGCAGCTTAAGGGCAGCGGGGGGGTACAATGAGCAGTTCTTC. The chain uses TRBV7-8 and TRBJ2-1; 10 bases are shared with TRBD2. The CDR3 length is 16 residues. In germline, CDR1 is SGHVS, CDR2 FQNEAQ. V gave up 2 bases and J gave up 4 bases; unmatched junction bases: 5.

This clonotype has more than one count but fewer than ten. The chain links TRBV12-3 or TRBV12-4 to TRBJ1-5, with a tentative D call TRBD1 (5 bases). The CDR3 is made up of 16 amino acids. With 3 bases removed from V and 7 bases from J, the gap between germline ends came to 19 bases. This CDR3 reads CASSFGALGGVQPQHF. In DNA form, the CDR3 reads TGTGCCAGCAGTTTTGGGGCCTTGGGGGGGGTCCAGCCCCAGCATTTT.

Ten or more counts support this clonotype. This chain links TRBV11-3 with TRBJ2-5; TRBD2 is a possible D gene (7 bases). The ends were cut back, 4 bases at V and 5 bases at J, with 20 bases in the middle. The CDR3 sequence is 16 residues long. The germline CDR1 and CDR2 sequences are SGHNT and YENEEA. CDR3 bases: TGTGCCAGCAGCTCTAAGCGAAGTGGGGGGGCCGAGACCCAGTACTTC. Protein sequence: CASSSKRSGGAETQYF. The full variable domain, rest sourced from reference TRBV11-3 and TRBJ2-5, is EAGVVQSPRYKIIEKKQPVAFWCNPISGHNTLYWYLQNLGQGPELLIRYENEEAVDDSQLPKDRFSAERLKGVDSTLKIQPAELGDSAVYLCASSSKRSGGAETQYFGPGTRLLVL.

The V gene is TRBV5-1, the J gene TRBJ2-7, with 8 bases aligning to TRBD2. The V segment lost 4 bases and the J segment 7 bases; nucleotides outside the gene matches: 16. The CDR3 runs to 16 residues. Germline CDR1 and CDR2: SGHRS and YFSETQ. The CDR3 is CASSAYRERGTGEQYF. DNA of the CDR3: TGCGCCAGCAGCGCGTACAGGGAGCGGGGGACCGGGGAGCAGTACTTC.

On this clonotype itself: This clone may be a read error of a much larger clone one base away. The rearrangement joins TRBV18 to TRBJ1-3; perhaps TRBD1 as D (5 bases). V lost 3 bases, J lost 0 bases, and 18 bases lay in between. This CDR3 has 18 amino acids. CDR1 is KGHSH, CDR2 LQKENI, per germline. In DNA, the CDR3 is TGTGCCAGCTCACCTCTGTCGGCGGGGGTGGACTCTGGAAACACCATATATTTT. Amino acids: CASSPLSAGVDSGNTIYF.